The sequence of this TCR beta chain was determined in a study of control samples from healthy donors and cancer patients. V was pared by 4 bases and J by 1 base, with 2 bases between. The germline V gene has CDR1 SGHRS and CDR2 YFSETQ. There are 11 residues in the CDR3. Clones were read by immunoSEQ multiplex PCR, and TCRdb kept only the in-frame ones, dropping some. This table holds roughly 130,000 clones, approximately 89% found once. The chain links TRBV5-1 to TRBJ1-1; D unresolved. This TCR was recovered from a man aged 18 to 29 in good health. The sample taken for sequencing was blood. The CDR3: CASSQNTEAFF. CDR3 in DNA: TGCGCCAGCAGCCAGAACACTGAAGCTTTCTTT.